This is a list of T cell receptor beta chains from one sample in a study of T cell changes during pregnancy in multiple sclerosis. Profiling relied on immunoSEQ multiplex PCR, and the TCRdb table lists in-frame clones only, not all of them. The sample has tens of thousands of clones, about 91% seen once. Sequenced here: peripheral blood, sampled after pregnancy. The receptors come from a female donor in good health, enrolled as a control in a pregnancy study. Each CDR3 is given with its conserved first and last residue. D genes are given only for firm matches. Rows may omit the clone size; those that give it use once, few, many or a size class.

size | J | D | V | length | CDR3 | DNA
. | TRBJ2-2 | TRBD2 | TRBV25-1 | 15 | CASRGTSGSSGELFF | TGTGCCAGCAGAGGGACTAGCGGGAGTTCCGGGGAGCTGTTTTTT
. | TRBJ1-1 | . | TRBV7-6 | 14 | CASSPTGLNTEAFF | TGTGCCAGCAGCCCGACAGGATTAAACACTGAAGCTTTCTTT
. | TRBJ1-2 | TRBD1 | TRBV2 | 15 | CASSGTGGHYYGYTF | TGTGCCAGCAGTGGGACAGGGGGCCATTACTATGGCTACACCTTC
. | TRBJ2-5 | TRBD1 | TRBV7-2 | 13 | CASSSTGGQAQYF | TGTGCCAGCAGCTCTACAGGGGGCCAGGCCCAGTACTTC
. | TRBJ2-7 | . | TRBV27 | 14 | CASSLTGRLYEQYF | TGTGCCAGCAGTCTGACGGGTCGCTTATACGAGCAGTACTTC
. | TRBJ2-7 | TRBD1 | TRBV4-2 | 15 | CASSQGQGGSYEQYF | TGTGCCAGCAGCCAAGGACAGGGGGGCTCCTACGAGCAGTACTTC
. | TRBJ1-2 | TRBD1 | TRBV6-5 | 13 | CASRPGQDYGYTF | TGTGCCAGCAGACCGGGACAGGACTATGGCTACACCTTC
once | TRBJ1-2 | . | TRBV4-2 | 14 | CASSQGGGIEGYTF | TGTGCCAGCAGCCAAGGCGGGGGTATTGAGGGCTACACCTTC
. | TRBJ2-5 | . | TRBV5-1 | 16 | CASSLSHGVPQETQYF | TGCGCCAGCAGCTTGAGCCACGGGGTACCCCAAGAGACCCAGTACTTC
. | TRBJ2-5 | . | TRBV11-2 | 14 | CASSLETDLGTQYF | TGTGCCAGCAGCTTGGAGACAGACTTGGGGACCCAGTACTTC
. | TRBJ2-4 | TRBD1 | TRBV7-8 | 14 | CASSPLDRGHFQYF | TGTGCCAGCAGCCCCCTGGACAGGGGTCACTTTCAGTACTTC
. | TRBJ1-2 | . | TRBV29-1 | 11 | CSVTDNNGYTF | TGCAGCGTTACTGACAATAATGGCTACACCTTC
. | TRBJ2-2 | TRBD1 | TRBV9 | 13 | CASSVAGGGELFF | TGTGCCAGCAGCGTAGCAGGGGGCGGGGAGCTGTTTTTT
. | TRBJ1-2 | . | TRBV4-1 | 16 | CASSQDWGRGYYGYTF | TGCGCCAGCAGCCAAGATTGGGGCAGGGGATACTATGGCTACACCTTC
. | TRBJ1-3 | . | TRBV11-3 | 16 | CASSRSYTDSGNTIYF | TGTGCCAGCAGCCGATCGTACACCGACTCTGGAAACACCATATATTTT
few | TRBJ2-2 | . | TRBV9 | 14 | CASSVVWYGGELFF | TGTGCCAGCAGCGTAGTTTGGTACGGCGGGGAGCTGTTTTTT
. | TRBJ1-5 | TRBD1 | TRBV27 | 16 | CASSPGQGASNQPQHF | TGTGCCAGCAGTCCCGGACAGGGGGCGAGCAATCAGCCCCAGCATTTT
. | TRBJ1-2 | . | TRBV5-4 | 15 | CASSLRQVPNYGYTF | TGTGCCAGCAGCCTGCGACAGGTACCTAACTATGGCTACACCTTC
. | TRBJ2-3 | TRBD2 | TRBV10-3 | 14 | CAISPGLATDTQYF | TGTGCCATCAGTCCGGGACTAGCAACGGATACGCAGTATTTT
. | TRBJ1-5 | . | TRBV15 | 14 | CATSRASGFQPQHF | TGTGCCACCAGCAGAGCCTCAGGGTTTCAGCCCCAGCATTTT
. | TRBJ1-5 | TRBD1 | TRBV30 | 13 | CAWSTGGYQPQHF | TGTGCCTGGAGTACAGGGGGCTATCAGCCCCAGCATTTT
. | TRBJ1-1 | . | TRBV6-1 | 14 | CASSEALGRTEAFF | TGTGCCAGCAGTGAAGCACTCGGGAGGACTGAAGCTTTCTTT
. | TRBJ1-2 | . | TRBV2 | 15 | CASSGEAGVIYGYTF | TGTGCCAGCAGTGGCGAAGCGGGGGTCATCTATGGCTACACCTTC
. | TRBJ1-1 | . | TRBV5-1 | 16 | CASSLMGGGMNTEAFF | TGCGCCAGCAGCTTGATGGGCGGGGGAATGAACACTGAAGCTTTCTTT
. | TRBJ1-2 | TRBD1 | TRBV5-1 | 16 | CASSFRQGSSNYGYTF | TGCGCCAGCAGCTTCAGACAGGGGTCGTCTAACTATGGCTACACCTTC
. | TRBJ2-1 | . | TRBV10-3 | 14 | CAISDLYGGNEQFF | TGTGCCATCAGTGACCTTTACGGGGGAAATGAGCAGTTCTTC
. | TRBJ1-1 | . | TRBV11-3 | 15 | CASSLGGPGGSEAFF | TGTGCCAGCAGCTTGGGGGGGCCGGGGGGCTCTGAAGCTTTCTTT
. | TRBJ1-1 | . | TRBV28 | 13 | CASSLYQGTEAFF | TGTGCCAGCAGTTTGTACCAGGGGACTGAAGCTTTCTTT
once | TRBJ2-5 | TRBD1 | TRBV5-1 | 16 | CASSLATGARQETQYF | TGCGCCAGCAGCTTGGCCACAGGGGCCAGGCAAGAGACCCAGTACTTC
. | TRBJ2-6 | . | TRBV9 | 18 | CASSVAIDFSSGANVLTF | TGTGCCAGCAGCGTAGCTATCGACTTTAGCTCTGGGGCCAACGTCCTGACTTTC
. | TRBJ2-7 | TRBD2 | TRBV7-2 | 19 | CASSLGPGTSGGPAYEQYF | TGTGCCAGCAGCTTAGGCCCCGGGACTAGCGGGGGGCCGGCCTACGAGCAGTACTTC
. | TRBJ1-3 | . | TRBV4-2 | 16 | CASSQDLRSSGNTIYF | TGTGCCAGCAGCCAAGATCTGAGGTCCTCTGGAAACACCATATATTTT
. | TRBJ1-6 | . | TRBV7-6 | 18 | CASSLLQASSSYNSPLHF | TGTGCCAGCAGCTTATTACAGGCGTCCTCTTCCTATAATTCACCCCTCCACTTT
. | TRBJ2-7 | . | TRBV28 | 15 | CASSSSGPGSYEQYF | TGTGCCAGCAGCTCGAGCGGGCCCGGCTCCTACGAGCAGTACTTC
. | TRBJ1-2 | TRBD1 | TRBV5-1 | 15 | CASRSGTDTTYGYTF | TGCGCCAGCAGATCCGGGACAGACACCACCTATGGCTACACCTTC
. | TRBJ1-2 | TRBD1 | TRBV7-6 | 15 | CASSFGRQGAYGYTF | TGTGCCAGCAGCTTCGGAAGACAGGGCGCGTATGGCTACACCTTC
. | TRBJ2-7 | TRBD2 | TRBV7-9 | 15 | CASSLVGGRGIEQYF | TGTGCCAGCAGCTTAGTCGGCGGGAGGGGGATCGAGCAGTACTTC
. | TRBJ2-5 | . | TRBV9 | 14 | CASSVGTYQETQYF | TGTGCCAGCAGCGTCGGGACATACCAAGAGACCCAGTACTTC
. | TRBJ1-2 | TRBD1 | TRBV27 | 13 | CASSPGTGVGYTF | TGTGCCAGCAGTCCCGGGACAGGGGTCGGCTACACCTTC
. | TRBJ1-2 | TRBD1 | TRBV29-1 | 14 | CSVGDADRRYGYTF | TGCAGCGTTGGGGATGCGGACAGGAGGTATGGCTACACCTTC
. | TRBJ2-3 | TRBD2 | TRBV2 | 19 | CASSETGPRTSGRADTQYF | TGTGCCAGCAGTGAAACAGGGCCCAGGACTAGCGGGAGGGCAGATACGCAGTATTTT
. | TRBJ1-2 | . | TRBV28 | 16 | CASSLSGTRANYGYTF | TGTGCCAGCAGTTTATCAGGGACACGGGCTAACTATGGCTACACCTTC
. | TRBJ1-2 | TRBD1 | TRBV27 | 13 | CASTERQGAGYTF | TGTGCCAGCACCGAAAGACAGGGGGCTGGCTACACCTTC
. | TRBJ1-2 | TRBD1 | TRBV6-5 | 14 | CASSMDRGDYGYTF | TGTGCCAGCAGCATGGACAGGGGGGACTATGGCTACACCTTC
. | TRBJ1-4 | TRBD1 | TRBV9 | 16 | CASSGRTGGTNEKLFF | TGTGCCAGCAGCGGCCGGACAGGTGGGACTAATGAAAAACTGTTTTTT
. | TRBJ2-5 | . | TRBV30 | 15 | CAWSVAGLTKETQYF | TGTGCCTGGAGTGTAGCTGGACTTACCAAAGAGACCCAGTACTTC
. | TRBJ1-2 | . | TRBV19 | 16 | CASSIWGPSGLYGYTF | TGTGCCAGTAGTATCTGGGGTCCATCGGGACTCTATGGCTACACCTTC
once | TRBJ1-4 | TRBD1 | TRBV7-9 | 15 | CASSENRGRTEKLFF | TGTGCCAGCAGCGAGAACAGGGGGCGGACTGAAAAACTGTTTTTT
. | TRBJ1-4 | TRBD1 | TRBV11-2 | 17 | CASSLGPDRETNEKLFF | TGTGCCAGCAGCTTAGGCCCCGACAGGGAAACTAATGAAAAACTGTTTTTT
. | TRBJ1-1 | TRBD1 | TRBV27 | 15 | CASSLSRQGSTEAFF | TGTGCCAGCAGTTTATCCCGACAGGGCTCCACTGAAGCTTTCTTT
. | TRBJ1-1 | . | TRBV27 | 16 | CASSWGRGVGDTEAFF | TGTGCCAGCAGTTGGGGACGGGGGGTCGGAGACACTGAAGCTTTCTTT
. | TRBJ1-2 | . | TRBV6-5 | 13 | CASSRDTNYGYTF | TGTGCCAGCAGCCGGGACACTAACTATGGCTACACCTTC
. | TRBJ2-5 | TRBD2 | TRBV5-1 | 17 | CASSRGTSGGAGETQYF | TGCGCCAGCAGCAGGGGGACTAGCGGGGGGGCCGGGGAGACCCAGTACTTC
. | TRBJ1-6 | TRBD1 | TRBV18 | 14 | CASSRDRVRSPLHF | TGTGCCAGCTCACGGGACAGGGTAAGGTCACCCCTCCACTTT
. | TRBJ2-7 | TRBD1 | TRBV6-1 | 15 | CASSGDRRSSYEQYF | TGTGCCAGCAGTGGGGACAGACGGTCCTCCTACGAGCAGTACTTC
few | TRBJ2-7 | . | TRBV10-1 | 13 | CASSESGGGVQYF | TGCGCCAGCAGTGAGTCGGGGGGAGGAGTGCAGTACTTC
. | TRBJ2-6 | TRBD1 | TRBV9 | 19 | CASSVRWPGGFSGANVLTF | TGTGCCAGCAGCGTACGGTGGCCAGGGGGCTTCTCTGGGGCCAACGTCCTGACTTTC
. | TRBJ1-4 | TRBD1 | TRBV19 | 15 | CASSRGTDDREKLFF | TGTGCCAGTAGCCGTGGGACAGACGACAGAGAAAAACTGTTTTTT
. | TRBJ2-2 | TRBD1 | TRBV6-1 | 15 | CASPRPGQGSGELFF | TGTGCCAGCCCTCGGCCGGGACAGGGGTCCGGGGAGCTGTTTTTT
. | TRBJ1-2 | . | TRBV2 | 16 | CASSVQFAVNFYGYTF | TGTGCCAGCAGTGTTCAGTTCGCGGTTAACTTCTATGGCTACACCTTC